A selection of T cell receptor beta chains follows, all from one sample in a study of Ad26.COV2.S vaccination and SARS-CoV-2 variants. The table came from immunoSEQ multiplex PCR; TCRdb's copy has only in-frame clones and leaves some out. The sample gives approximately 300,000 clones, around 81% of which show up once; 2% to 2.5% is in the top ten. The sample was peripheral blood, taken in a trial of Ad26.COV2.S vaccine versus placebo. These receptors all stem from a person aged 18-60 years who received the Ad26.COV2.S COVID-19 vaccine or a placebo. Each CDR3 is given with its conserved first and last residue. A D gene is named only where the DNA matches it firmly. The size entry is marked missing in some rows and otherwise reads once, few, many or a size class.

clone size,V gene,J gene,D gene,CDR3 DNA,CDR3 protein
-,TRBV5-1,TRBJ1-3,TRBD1,TGCGCCAGCAGCATGGGGACAGGGGGAAGTTTATTGTCTGGAAACACCATATATTTT,CASSMGTGGSLLSGNTIYF
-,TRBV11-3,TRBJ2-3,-,TGTGCCAGCAGCTTATATTCCCCAGATACGCAGTATTTT,CASSLYSPDTQYF
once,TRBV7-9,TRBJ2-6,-,TGTGCCAGCAGCTACGCTCTGCTCTCTGGGGCCAACGTCCTGACTTTC,CASSYALLSGANVLTF
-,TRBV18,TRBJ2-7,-,TGTGCCAGCTCACTGCGGGGTTCCTACGAGCAGTACTTC,CASSLRGSYEQYF
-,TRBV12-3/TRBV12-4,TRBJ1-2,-,TGTGCCAGCAGTTTAGCAGGCTTCCATGGCTACACCTTC,CASSLAGFHGYTF
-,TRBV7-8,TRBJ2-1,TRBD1,TGTGCCAGCAGCTTGATGAATCGGATCGTGGGACAGGTCAATGAGCAGTTCTTC,CASSLMNRIVGQVNEQFF
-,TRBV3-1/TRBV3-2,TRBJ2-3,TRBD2,TGTGCCAGCAGCCAAGAAAGCGGGGGGGCGGGAGATACGCAGTATTTT,CASSQESGGAGDTQYF
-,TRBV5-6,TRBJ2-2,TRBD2,TGTGCCAGCAGCTTGTTAGCGGGGGGGCCTAGTGCGAACACCGGGGAGCTGTTTTTT,CASSLLAGGPSANTGELFF
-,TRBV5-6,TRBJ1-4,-,TGTGCCAGCAGCTCTTCTTCAACTAATGAAAAACTGTTTTTT,CASSSSSTNEKLFF
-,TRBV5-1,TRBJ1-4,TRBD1,TGCGCCAGCAGCCCAACCGGGACAGGGTTTGAAAAACTGTTTTTT,CASSPTGTGFEKLFF
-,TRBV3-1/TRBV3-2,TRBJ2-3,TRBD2,TGTGCCAGCAGCCTCCGCCCTACGGGGGGAGATACGCAGTATTTT,CASSLRPTGGDTQYF
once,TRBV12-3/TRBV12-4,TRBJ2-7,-,TGTGCCAGCAGCCCTGATTCCTACGAGCAGTACTTC,CASSPDSYEQYF
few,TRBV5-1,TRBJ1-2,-,TGCGCCAGCAGCCCGGGCCGGGGGGCCTATGGCTACACCTTC,CASSPGRGAYGYTF
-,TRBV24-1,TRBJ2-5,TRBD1,TGTGCCACCAGTGATTTGCCCGGACAGGGAATCCAAGAGACCCAGTACTTC,CATSDLPGQGIQETQYF
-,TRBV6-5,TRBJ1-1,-,TGTGCCAGCAGTTACTCGCGGAGAGGGACTGAAGCTTTCTTT,CASSYSRRGTEAFF
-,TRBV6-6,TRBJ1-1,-,TGTGCCAGCAGTTACGGCCTCCACACTGAAGCTTTCTTT,CASSYGLHTEAFF
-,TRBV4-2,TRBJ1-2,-,TGTGCCAGCAGCCAAAGGTGGGGGGCCTATGGCTACACCTTC,CASSQRWGAYGYTF
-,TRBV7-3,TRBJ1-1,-,TGTGCCAGCAGCTCGGACGGCCTCCGGAGAGCTTTCTTT,CASSSDGLRRAFF
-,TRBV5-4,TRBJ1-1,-,TGTGCCAGCAGCTTAGACCTCCGAAAAGACACCCGCGGGGCTTTCTTT,CASSLDLRKDTRGAFF
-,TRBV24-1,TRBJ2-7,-,TGTGCCACCAGGGTCGGTCGGGGCTACGAGCAGTACTTC,CATRVGRGYEQYF
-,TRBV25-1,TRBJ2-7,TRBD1,TGTGCCAGCAGTCCGGGGACAGGGGCCTACGAGCAGTACTTC,CASSPGTGAYEQYF
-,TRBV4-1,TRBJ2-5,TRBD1,TGCGCCAGCAGCCAAACGGGACAGGGTGCGGGAGAGACCCAGTACTTC,CASSQTGQGAGETQYF